This TCR beta chain was documented in a study of CD8+ T cells in alopecia areata. Across the whole study: Patients took tofacitinib for 6 to 18 months, followed by 6 drug-free months.

The CDR3 sequence is 14 residues long. Trimming stripped 8 bases from V and 5 bases from J, with 21 bases between. Germline V gives CDR1 SQVTM, CDR2 ANQGSEA. Reverse transcribed after extraction, RNA yielded cDNA as the sequencing template. Measured with immunoSEQ multiplex PCR; TCRdb has only the in-frame clones, and not every one. This table holds around 140,000 clones, around 47% found once. This clone was seen more than once but under ten times. Sequencing input: CD4+ T cells sorted from blood. This receptor was obtained from a human donor with alopecia areata. This chain connects TRBV29-1 to TRBJ1-2, with D hard to call. CDR3 sequence (DNA): TGCAGCCTCGGTGATACCGCTCTGGGATATGGCTACACCTTC. Protein product: CSLGDTALGYGYTF.